Each of the 27 T cell receptor beta chains below was sequenced from the same sample in a study of T cell repertoires in cytomegalovirus infection. TCRdb itself ran the reads through MiXCR, one entry per CDR3 protein. The sample has about 190,000 distinct CDR3 sequences; approximately 30% are singletons. Sequencing was carried out using PBMCs. These receptors originate from a human donor in good health (CMV status not recorded). Some clones in this sample may be carry-over from other donors' samples.

This clonotype was observed a handful of times. The J gene is TRBJ1-5, the V gene TRBV19, with no clear D. CDR1 is LNHDA and CDR2 is SQIVND in the germline V gene (reference sequence). Trimming stripped 4 bases from V and 3 bases from J, with 16 bases between. The CDR3 has 16 amino acids. For the CDR3, the DNA is TGTGCCAGTAGTACTCGACAAGGGAGGTTCAATCAGCCCCAGCATTTT. This codes for CASSTRQGRFNQPQHF. The whole variable domain, filled in from reference TRBV19 and TRBJ1-5, reads DGGITQSPKYLFRKEGQNVTLSCEQNLNHDAMYWYRQDPGQGLRLIYYSQIVNDFQKGDIAEGYSVSREKKESFPLTVTSAQKNPTAFYLCASSTRQGRFNQPQHFGDGTRLSIL.

This clonotype was counted only a few times. The chain links TRBV4-2 to TRBJ2-2; TRBD2 might be the D (6 bases). The length of the CDR3 is 16 residues. The germline gives CDR1 LGHNA, CDR2 YNFKEQ. The V and J ends lost 0 bases and 0 bases respectively, with 8 bases between them. CDR3 region: CASSQEGLPNTGELFF. The CDR3 DNA reads as TGTGCCAGCAGCCAAGAGGGACTTCCGAACACCGGGGAGCTGTTTTTT.

The chain has TRBV5-6 and TRBJ1-3; no firm D call. This CDR3 contains 15 residues. Trimming took off 1 base at V and 0 bases at J, with 8 bases between the two ends. CDR1 is SGHDT and CDR2 is YYEEEE in the germline V gene. The CDR3 DNA follows: TGTGCCAGCAGCTTGCTGGGCGACTCTGGAAACACCATATATTTT. It codes for CASSLLGDSGNTIYF.

The chain joins TRBV6-1 to TRBJ1-1; 7 bases are a match to TRBD1. With V trimmed by 7 bases and J by 2 bases, 7 bases remained unmatched. CDR1 and CDR2 (germline): MNHNS, SASEGT. This CDR3 comprises 14 residues. The CDR3 here is CASTPGQLNTEAFF. The CDR3 coding sequence is TGTGCCAGCACCCCGGGACAGCTTAACACTGAAGCTTTCTTT.

The count of this clonotype is one. This chain links TRBV7-2 with TRBJ1-2; D uncertain. CDR3 length: 13 residues. CDR1 and CDR2 (germline): SGHTA, FQGNSA. The V and J ends lost 5 bases and 4 bases respectively, with 11 bases between them. The CDR3: CASSPVFLYGYTF. CDR3 bases: TGTGCCAGCAGCCCGGTCTTCCTCTATGGCTACACCTTC.

This clonotype appeared a few times. The rearrangement joins TRBV2 to TRBJ1-4; D is possibly TRBD1 (6 bases). Germline CDR1 SNHLY, CDR2 FYNNEI. V dropped 7 bases and J dropped 3 bases, with 12 bases sitting between them. The CDR3 length is 14 residues. Here the CDR3 DNA reads TGTGCCAGCACCCCCAGGGGCCCTAATGAAAAACTGTTTTTT. Protein sequence: CASTPRGPNEKLFF.

This clonotype was detected ten times or more. This rearrangement joins TRBV7-6 to TRBJ1-4; 8 bases align to TRBD1. This CDR3 region has 16 residues. Trimming at V came to 1 base and at J to 6 bases, leaving 7 bases not matched to a gene. Per germline, CDR1 SGHVS and CDR2 FNYEAQ. The CDR3 is CASSLVPDRADEKLFF. In DNA, the CDR3 is TGTGCCAGCAGCTTAGTCCCGGACAGGGCGGATGAAAAACTGTTTTTT.

J is TRBJ2-2 and V is TRBV9; TRBD2 matches at 7 bases. This CDR3 has 15 amino acids. Germline lookup yields CDR1 SGDLS and CDR2 YYNGEE. J was trimmed by 0 bases and V by 4 bases; bases with no gene match: 3. The CDR3 sequence: CASSISGANTGELFF. In nucleotides, the CDR3 is TGTGCCAGCAGCATCAGCGGGGCGAACACCGGGGAGCTGTTTTTT.

This clonotype has a count of ten or more. The chain carries TRBV7-8 and TRBJ1-5, with no clear D. Trimming pared 2 bases from V and 1 base from J, leaving 9 bases between. The CDR3 is 15 amino acids. Germline V CDR1 and CDR2: SGHVS, FQNEAQ. Here the CDR3 DNA reads TGTGCCAGCAGCTTACGGACCGTGAGCAATCAGCCCCAGCATTTT. Protein product: CASSLRTVSNQPQHF. Filled out from reference TRBV7-8 and TRBJ1-5, the complete variable domain reads GAGVSQSPRYKVAKRGQDVALRCDPISGHVSLFWYQQALGQGPEFLTYFQNEAQLDKSGLPSDRFFAERPEGSVSTLKIQRTQQEDSAVYLCASSLRTVSNQPQHFGDGTRLSIL.

This clonotype came up many times. The V call is TRBV19, the J call TRBJ1-1; no clear D. Germline assignment: CDR1 LNHDA and CDR2 SQIVND (reference sequence). Between the trimmed V and J ends, which lost 8 bases and 2 bases, there was a span of 9 bases. The CDR3 runs to 12 residues. The CDR3, as DNA: TGTGCCAGTGGTACATTAAACACTGAAGCTTTCTTT. Protein product: CASGTLNTEAFF.

V gene TRBV5-5 combines with J gene TRBJ1-5, with unresolved D. Germline V gene data show CDR1 as SGHKS and CDR2 as YYEKEE (reference sequence). V lost 4 bases and J lost 1, with 9 bases in between. The length of the CDR3 is 14 residues. This CDR3 reads CASSPGQSNQPQHF. CDR3 bases: TGTGCCAGCAGCCCCGGGCAAAGCAATCAGCCCCAGCATTTT.

The chain uses TRBV7-6 and TRBJ1-2, with a weak D call TRBD1 (5 bases). The germline V and J ends were trimmed by 5 bases and 0 bases, with 22 bases remaining between them. Germline V gives CDR1 SGHVS, CDR2 FNYEAQ. This CDR3 is 18 amino acids long. The CDR3 sequence is CASSDPRVMGEANYGYTF. The CDR3 nucleotides are TGTGCCAGCAGCGACCCAAGGGTTATGGGGGAAGCTAACTATGGCTACACCTTC.

This clonotype was detected a few times. This chain connects TRBV4-1 to TRBJ2-7; D may be TRBD1 (6 bases). Trimming shortened V by 1 base and J by 9 bases, and 16 bases separated the two germline ends. The germline CDR1 and CDR2 sequences are MGHRA and YSYEKL. The length of the CDR3 is 14 residues. The CDR3 reads CASSQGGQLRTQYF. In nucleotides, the CDR3 is TGCGCCAGCAGCCAAGGAGGACAGCTACGAACGCAGTACTTC.

The chain employs TRBV19 and TRBJ1-1; TRBD1 matches at 12 bases. This CDR3 is built from 17 residues. From germline, CDR1 is LNHDA and CDR2 SQIVND (reference sequence). Trimming took 1 base from V and 3 from J; bases not matched to a gene: 6. The CDR3 here is CASSIGGTGGVYTEAFF. In nucleotides, the CDR3 is TGTGCCAGTAGTATAGGAGGGACAGGGGGCGTCTACACTGAAGCTTTCTTT.

This clonotype has ten or more counts. V usage is TRBV2 and J usage is TRBJ1-1; D is undetermined. Germline loops: CDR1 SNHLY, CDR2 FYNNEI. This CDR3 spans 13 amino acids. Trimming left V 6 bases short and J 1 base short, with 9 bases between. The CDR3 nucleotides are TGTGCCAGCAGACGAGACGGGAACACTGAAGCTTTCTTT. Translating it yields CASRRDGNTEAFF.

The sample holds many counts of this clonotype. The chain combines TRBV12-3 or TRBV12-4 with TRBJ2-2; D is perhaps TRBD1 (5 bases). V was shortened by 3 bases and J by 3 bases, with 8 bases between the two germline ends. This CDR3 is 14 amino acids long. CDR3 protein: CASSFQGYTGELFF. The DNA for the CDR3 is TGTGCCAGCAGTTTTCAGGGCTACACCGGGGAGCTGTTTTTT.

This clonotype was seen a handful of times. V and J are TRBV6-2 or TRBV6-3 and TRBJ1-1; tentative D call: TRBD1 (5 bases). Germline V lookup: CDR1 MNHEY, CDR2 SVGEGT. The CDR3 spans 14 residues. V shed 7 bases and J shed 1 base, with 13 bases lying between them. Written as DNA, the CDR3 is TGTGCCAGCATCACAGGACGGAGGAACACTGAAGCTTTCTTT. It translates to CASITGRRNTEAFF.

This clonotype was counted ten times or more. This chain connects TRBV7-9 to TRBJ1-1, with 10 bases that match TRBD1. CDR1 and CDR2 (germline): SEHNR, FQNEAQ (reference sequence). The CDR3 consists of 16 residues. V lost 5 bases and J lost 1; bases outside the gene matches: 7. CDR3 in DNA: TGTGCCAGCAGCCCCGGGACAGGGGTAACGAACACTGAAGCTTTCTTT. Amino acid sequence: CASSPGTGVTNTEAFF.

The chain couples TRBV20-1 to TRBJ2-5; 7 bases are shared with TRBD2. The length of the CDR3 is 15 residues. J gave up 2 bases and V 2 bases, and 8 bases lay outside the gene matches. Germline-derived CDR1 and CDR2 are DFQATT and SNEGSKA (reference sequence). The CDR3 reads CSARFLLAAQETQYF. The CDR3, as DNA: TGCAGTGCTAGATTCCTCCTAGCGGCACAAGAGACCCAGTACTTC.

This clonotype came up a few times. This CDR3 is CASSDSGRNDEQYF. CDR3 DNA sequence: TGTGCCAGCAGCGACTCGGGGCGGAACGACGAGCAGTACTTC. This rearrangement joins TRBV7-3 to TRBJ2-7, with D perhaps assigned TRBD1 or TRBD2 (5 bases each). Trimming took off 5 bases at V and 5 bases at J, with 16 bases between the two ends. CDR1 is SGHTA and CDR2 is FQGTGA in the germline V gene. The CDR3 runs to 14 residues.

This clonotype has more than one count but fewer than ten. J is TRBJ1-2 and V is TRBV5-6; D gene unclear. Trimming stripped 6 bases from V and 5 bases from J, with 11 bases between. The germline V gene encodes CDR1 SGHDT and CDR2 YYEEEE. The CDR3 has 12 residues. This CDR3 reads CASNIGEYGYTF. In DNA form, the CDR3 reads TGTGCCAGCAATATCGGGGAGTATGGCTACACCTTC.

Concerning this clonotype itself: The germline gene is not matched at one end of the junction; a read error may be the cause. The chain employs TRBV7-6 and TRBJ2-5, with D perhaps matching TRBD2 (5 bases). Germline CDR1 is SGHVS and CDR2 is FNYEAQ. CDR3 length: 17 residues. The CDR3 sequence is CASSFTSLRRLQDTQYF. The CDR3 nucleotides read TGTGCCAGCAGCTTTACCTCCCTTCGGAGGCTTCAAGATACCCAGTACTTC.

Many counts were recorded for this clonotype. V usage is TRBV7-8 and J usage is TRBJ2-1, with a possible D match to TRBD2 (6 bases). The CDR3 is 15 residues long. CDR1 SGHVS and CDR2 FQNEAQ come from the germline V gene. Deletions cut 5 bases from V and 7 bases from J, with 18 bases between. In nucleotides, the CDR3 is TGTGCCAGCAGCGTTGGTTTCCGGGGACTGAATGAGCAGTTCTTC. Its translation is CASSVGFRGLNEQFF.

This clonotype has more than one count but fewer than ten. CDR3 in amino acids: CASSEAAFPENTEAFF. The CDR3 DNA reads TGTGCCAGCAGTGAAGCGGCATTTCCAGAAAACACTGAAGCTTTCTTT. The chain uses TRBV2 and TRBJ1-1, with D hard to call. CDR3 length: 16 residues. Trimming cost V 0 bases and J 2 bases, with 13 bases left between them. Germline V gene lookup returns CDR1 SNHLY and CDR2 FYNNEI.

J is TRBJ1-5 and V is TRBV7-8; the D gene is possibly TRBD1 (6 bases). The V gene's germline CDR1 is SGHVS and CDR2 FQNEAQ. V dropped 5 bases and J dropped 4 bases, with 12 bases sitting between them. The CDR3 is made up of 14 amino acids. The CDR3 protein is CASSQGTRNQPQHF. In DNA, the CDR3 is TGTGCCAGCAGCCAGGGGACACGAAATCAGCCCCAGCATTTT.

The chain couples TRBV19 to TRBJ1-1; D unclear. Germline CDR1 is LNHDA and CDR2 is SQIVND (reference sequence). This CDR3 is built from 16 residues. Trimming took off 8 bases at V and 0 bases at J, with 19 bases between the two ends. The CDR3 region is CASSRPRLALNTEAFF. CDR3 in DNA: TGTGCCAGTTCGCGCCCCAGACTGGCCTTGAACACTGAAGCTTTCTTT.

A note on this clonotype: A read error may be the cause here, since a much bigger clone is one base away. V usage is TRBV7-2 and J usage is TRBJ2-2; D ambiguous. Germline V gene sequence: CDR1 SGHTA, CDR2 FQGNSA. CDR3 length: 14 amino acids. CDR3 in amino acids: CARSLVAVTGELFF. The CDR3 region has the DNA TGTGCCCGCAGCTTAGTGGCGGTCACCGGGGAGCTGTTTTTT.